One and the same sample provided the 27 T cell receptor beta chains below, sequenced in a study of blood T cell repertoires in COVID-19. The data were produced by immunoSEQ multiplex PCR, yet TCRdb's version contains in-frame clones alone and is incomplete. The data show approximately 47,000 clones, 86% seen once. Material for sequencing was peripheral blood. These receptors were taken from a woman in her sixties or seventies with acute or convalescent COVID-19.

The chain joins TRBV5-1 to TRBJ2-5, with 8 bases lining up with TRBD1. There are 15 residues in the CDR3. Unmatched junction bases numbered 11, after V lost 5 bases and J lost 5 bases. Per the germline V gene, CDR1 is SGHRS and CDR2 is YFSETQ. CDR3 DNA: TGCGCCAGCAGTTATGGACAGGGAGGTAGGGAGACCCAGTACTTC. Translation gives CASSYGQGGRETQYF.

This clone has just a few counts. In DNA form, the CDR3 reads TGTGCCAGCAGGGGACAGGGTCGTCAGCCCCAGCATTTT. Protein product: CASRGQGRQPQHF. The gene calls are TRBV12-3 or TRBV12-4 and TRBJ1-5; 9 bases align to TRBD1. This CDR3 is 13 amino acids long. Trimming cost V 6 bases and J 6 bases; bases outside gene matches: 3.

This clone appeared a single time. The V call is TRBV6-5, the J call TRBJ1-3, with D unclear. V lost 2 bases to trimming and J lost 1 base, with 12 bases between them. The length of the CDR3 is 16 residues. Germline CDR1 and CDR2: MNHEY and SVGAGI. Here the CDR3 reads CASSYTWELSGNTIYF. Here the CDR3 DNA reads TGTGCCAGCAGTTACACCTGGGAGTTATCTGGAAACACCATATATTTT.

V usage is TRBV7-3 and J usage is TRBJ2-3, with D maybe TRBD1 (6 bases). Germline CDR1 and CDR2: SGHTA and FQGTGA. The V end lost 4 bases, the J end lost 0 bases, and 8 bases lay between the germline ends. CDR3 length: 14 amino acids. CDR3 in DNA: TGTGCCAGCAGCTCTGGACAGAGCACAGATACGCAGTATTTT. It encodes CASSSGQSTDTQYF.

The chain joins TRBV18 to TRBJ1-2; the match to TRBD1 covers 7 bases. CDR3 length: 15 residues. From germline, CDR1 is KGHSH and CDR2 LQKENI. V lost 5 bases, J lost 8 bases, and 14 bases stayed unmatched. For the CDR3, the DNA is TGTGCCAGCTCAACAGGGGTCAGTTCGTCTGGCGGCTACACCTTC. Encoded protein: CASSTGVSSSGGYTF.

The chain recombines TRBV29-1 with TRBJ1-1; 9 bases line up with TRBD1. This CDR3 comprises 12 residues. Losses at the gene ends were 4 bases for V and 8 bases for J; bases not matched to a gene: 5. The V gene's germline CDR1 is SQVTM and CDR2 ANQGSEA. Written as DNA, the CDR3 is TGCAGCGTTGGGGGGACAGGGACAGAAGCTTTCTTT. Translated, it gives CSVGGTGTEAFF.

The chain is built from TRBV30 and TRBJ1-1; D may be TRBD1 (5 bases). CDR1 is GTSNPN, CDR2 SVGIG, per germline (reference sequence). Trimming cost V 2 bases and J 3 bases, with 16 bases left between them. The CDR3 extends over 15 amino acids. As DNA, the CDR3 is TGTGCCTGGAGTTTCCGGGGCGGGAGACACACTGAAGCTTTCTTT. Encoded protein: CAWSFRGGRHTEAFF.

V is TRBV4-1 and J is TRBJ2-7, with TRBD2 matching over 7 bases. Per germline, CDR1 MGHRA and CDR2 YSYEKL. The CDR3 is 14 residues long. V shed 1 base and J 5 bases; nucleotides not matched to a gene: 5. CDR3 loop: CASSQARDYDEQYF. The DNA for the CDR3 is TGCGCCAGCAGCCAAGCGAGGGACTACGACGAGCAGTACTTC.

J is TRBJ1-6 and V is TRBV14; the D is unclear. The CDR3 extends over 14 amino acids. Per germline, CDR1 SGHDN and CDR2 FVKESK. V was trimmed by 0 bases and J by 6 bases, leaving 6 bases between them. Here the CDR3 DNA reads TGTGCCAGCAGCCAAGACCTTTCTAATTCACCCCTCCACTTT. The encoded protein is CASSQDLSNSPLHF.

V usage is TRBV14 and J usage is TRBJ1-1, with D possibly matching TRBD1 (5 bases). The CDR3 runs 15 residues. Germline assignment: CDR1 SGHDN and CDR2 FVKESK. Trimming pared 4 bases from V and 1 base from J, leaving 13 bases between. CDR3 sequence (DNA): TGTGCCAGCAGCCGGGGCCCAACCCAGAACACTGAAGCTTTCTTT. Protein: CASSRGPTQNTEAFF.

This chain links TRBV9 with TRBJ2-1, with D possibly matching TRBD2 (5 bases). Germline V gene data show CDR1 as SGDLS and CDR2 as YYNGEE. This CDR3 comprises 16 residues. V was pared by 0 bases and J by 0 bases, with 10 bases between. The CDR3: CASSVESGTSYNEQFF. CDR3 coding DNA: TGTGCCAGCAGCGTAGAAAGCGGAACCTCCTACAATGAGCAGTTCTTC.

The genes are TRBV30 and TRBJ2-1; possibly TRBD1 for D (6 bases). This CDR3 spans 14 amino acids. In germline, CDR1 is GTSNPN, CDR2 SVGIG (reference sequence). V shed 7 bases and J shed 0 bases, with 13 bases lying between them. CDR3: CASTGTPSYNEQFF. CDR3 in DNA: TGTGCCTCAACCGGGACACCCTCCTACAATGAGCAGTTCTTC. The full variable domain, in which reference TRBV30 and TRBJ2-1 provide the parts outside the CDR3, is SQTIHQWPATLVQPVGSPLSLECTVEGTSNPNLYWYRQAAGRGLQLLFYSVGIGQISSEVPQNLSASRPQDRQFILSSKKLLLSDSGFYLCASTGTPSYNEQFFGPGTRLTVL.

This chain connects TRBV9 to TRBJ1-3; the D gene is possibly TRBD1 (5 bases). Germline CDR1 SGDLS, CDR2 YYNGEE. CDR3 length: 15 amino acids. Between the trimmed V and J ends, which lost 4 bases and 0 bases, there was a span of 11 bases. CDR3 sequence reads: CASSPDTYSGNTIYF. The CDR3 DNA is TGTGCCAGCAGCCCGGACACGTACTCTGGAAACACCATATATTTT.

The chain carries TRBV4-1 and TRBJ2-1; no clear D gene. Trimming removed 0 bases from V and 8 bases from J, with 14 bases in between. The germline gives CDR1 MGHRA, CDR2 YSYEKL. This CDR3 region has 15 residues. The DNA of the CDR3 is TGCGCCAGCAGCCAAGATGAGGCCGCCTTCGATGAGCAGTTCTTC. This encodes CASSQDEAAFDEQFF.

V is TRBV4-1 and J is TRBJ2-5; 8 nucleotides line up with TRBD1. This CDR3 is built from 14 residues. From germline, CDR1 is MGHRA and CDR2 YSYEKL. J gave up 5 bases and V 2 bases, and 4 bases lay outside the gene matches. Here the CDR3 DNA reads TGCGCCAGCAGCCAAATGACAGGGGCTGAGACCCAGTACTTC. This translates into CASSQMTGAETQYF.

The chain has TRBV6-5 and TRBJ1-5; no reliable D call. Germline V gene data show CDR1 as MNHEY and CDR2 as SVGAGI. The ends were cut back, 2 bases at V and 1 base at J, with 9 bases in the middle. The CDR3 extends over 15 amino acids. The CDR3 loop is CASSYGRPSNQPQHF. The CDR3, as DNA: TGTGCCAGCAGTTACGGCCGCCCCAGCAATCAGCCCCAGCATTTT.

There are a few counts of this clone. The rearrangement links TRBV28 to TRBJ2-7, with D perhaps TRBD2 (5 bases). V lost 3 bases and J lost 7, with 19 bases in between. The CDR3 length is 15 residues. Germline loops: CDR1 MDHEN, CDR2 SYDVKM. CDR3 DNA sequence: TGTGCCAGCAGTTTTGCCCCGGCACTTCGGGGAGAGCAGTACTTC. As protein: CASSFAPALRGEQYF. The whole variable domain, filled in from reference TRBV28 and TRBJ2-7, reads DVKVTQSSRYLVKRTGEKVFLECVQDMDHENMFWYRQDPGLGLRLIYFSYDVKMKEKGDIPEGYSVSREKKERFSLILESASTNQTSMYLCASSFAPALRGEQYFGPGTRLTVT.

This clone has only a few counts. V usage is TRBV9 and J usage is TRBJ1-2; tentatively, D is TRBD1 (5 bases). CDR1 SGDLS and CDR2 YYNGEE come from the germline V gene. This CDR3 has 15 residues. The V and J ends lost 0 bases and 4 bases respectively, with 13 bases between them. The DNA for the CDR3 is TGTGCCAGCAGCGTAGACCCAGGGAACCCCTATGGCTACACCTTC. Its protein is CASSVDPGNPYGYTF.

CDR3 region: CATSKRTGKGGYTF. The CDR3 bases are TGTGCCACCAGCAAACGGACAGGGAAGGGAGGCTACACCTTC. This sequence joins TRBV15 and TRBJ1-2; 8 bases fit TRBD1. The length of the CDR3 is 14 residues. The ends lost 4 bases at V and 8 bases at J; junction bases unmatched: 9. Germline assignment: CDR1 LNHNV and CDR2 YYDKDF (reference sequence).

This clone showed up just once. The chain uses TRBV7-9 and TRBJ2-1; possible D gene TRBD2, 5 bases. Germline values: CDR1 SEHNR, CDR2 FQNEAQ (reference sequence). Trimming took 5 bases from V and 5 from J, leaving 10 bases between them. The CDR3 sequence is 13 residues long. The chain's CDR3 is CASSIGGHNEQFF. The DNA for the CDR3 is TGTGCCAGCAGCATCGGCGGGCACAATGAGCAGTTCTTC.

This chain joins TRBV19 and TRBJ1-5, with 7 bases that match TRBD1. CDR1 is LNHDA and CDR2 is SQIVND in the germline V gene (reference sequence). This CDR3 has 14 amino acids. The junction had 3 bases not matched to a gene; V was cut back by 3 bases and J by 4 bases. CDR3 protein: CASSIRDSNQPQHF. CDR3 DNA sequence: TGTGCCAGTAGTATCCGGGACAGTAATCAGCCCCAGCATTTT.

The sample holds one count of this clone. As DNA, the CDR3 is TGTGCCAGCAGCTTGGCGGGGAACTATGGCTACACCTTC. Protein product: CASSLAGNYGYTF. The V and J genes are TRBV5-8 and TRBJ1-2; D gene unclear. V lost 0 bases and J lost 2, with 5 bases in between. The CDR3 runs 13 residues. Germline CDR1 is SGHTS and CDR2 is YDEGEE. The full variable domain, in which reference TRBV5-8 and TRBJ1-2 provide the parts outside the CDR3, is EAGVTQSPTHLIKTRGQQATLRCSPISGHTSVYWYQQALGLGLQFLLWYDEGEERNRGNFPPRFSGRQFPNYSSELNVNALELEDSALYLCASSLAGNYGYTFGSGTRLTVV.

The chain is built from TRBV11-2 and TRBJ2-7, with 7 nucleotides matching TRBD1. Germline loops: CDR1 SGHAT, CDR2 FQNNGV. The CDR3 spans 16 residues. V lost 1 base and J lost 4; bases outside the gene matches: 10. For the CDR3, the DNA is TGTGCCAGCAGCTTAGCCGACAGGGCTTCTCGATACGAGCAGTACTTC. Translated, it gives CASSLADRASRYEQYF. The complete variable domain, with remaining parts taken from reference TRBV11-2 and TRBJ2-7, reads EAGVAQSPRYKIIEKRQSVAFWCNPISGHATLYWYQQILGQGPKLLIQFQNNGVVDDSQLPKDRFSAERLKGVDSTLKIQPAKLEDSAVYLCASSLADRASRYEQYFGPGTRLTVT.

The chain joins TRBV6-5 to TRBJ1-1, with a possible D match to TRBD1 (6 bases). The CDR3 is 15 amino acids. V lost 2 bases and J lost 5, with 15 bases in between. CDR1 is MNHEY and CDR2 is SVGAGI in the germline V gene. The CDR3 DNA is TGTGCCAGCAGTTACCGGCAGGGGCCGCGGACTGAAGCTTTCTTT. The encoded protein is CASSYRQGPRTEAFF.

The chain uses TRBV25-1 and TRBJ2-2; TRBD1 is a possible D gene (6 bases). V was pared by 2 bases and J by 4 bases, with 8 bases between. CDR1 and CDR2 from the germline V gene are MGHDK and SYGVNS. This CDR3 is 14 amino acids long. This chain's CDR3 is CASSEHRATGELFF. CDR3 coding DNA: TGTGCCAGCAGTGAACACAGGGCCACCGGGGAGCTGTTTTTT.

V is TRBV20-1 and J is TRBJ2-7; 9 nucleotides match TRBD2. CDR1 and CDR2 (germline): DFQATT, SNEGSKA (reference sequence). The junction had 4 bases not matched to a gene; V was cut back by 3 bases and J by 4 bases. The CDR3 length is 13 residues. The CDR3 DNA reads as TGCAGTGCTAGTCTAGCGGGATCGTACGAGCAGTACTTC. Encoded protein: CSASLAGSYEQYF.

CDR3: CASSYTTGSQPQHF. CDR3 nucleotides: TGTGCCAGCAGCTACACGACAGGTAGTCAGCCCCAGCATTTT. The chain is built from TRBV7-2 and TRBJ1-5; D might be TRBD1 (6 bases). The V end was cut by 4 bases, the J end by 6 bases, with 13 bases between. The germline CDR1 and CDR2 sequences are SGHTA and FQGNSA. This CDR3 contains 14 residues. Combining the CDR3 with reference TRBV7-2 and TRBJ1-5 gives the whole variable domain GAGVSQSPSNKVTEKGKDVELRCDPISGHTALYWYRQSLGQGLEFLIYFQGNSAPDKSGLPSDRFSAERTGGSVSTLTIQRTQQEDSAVYLCASSYTTGSQPQHFGDGTRLSIL.